Listed here is a single T cell receptor beta chain. This entry comes from a study of technical replicates of blood from several donors. CDR3 size: 13 residues. V was clipped by 7 bases and J by 2 bases; unmatched bases: 2. Looked up from germline, CDR1 is MNHNS and CDR2 is SASEGT. The assay was immunoSEQ multiplex PCR, and TCRdb's table has in-frame clones only and misses some. This table has some 14,000 clones, 80% to 90% appearing once. This chain joins TRBV6-1 and TRBJ2-3; 8 bases match TRBD2. Sequencing was performed on PBMCs. This sequence was found in a human donor in good health. The CDR3 sequence: CASTGGFTDTQYF. The CDR3 DNA is TGTGCCAGCACGGGGGGGTTCACAGATACGCAGTATTTT.